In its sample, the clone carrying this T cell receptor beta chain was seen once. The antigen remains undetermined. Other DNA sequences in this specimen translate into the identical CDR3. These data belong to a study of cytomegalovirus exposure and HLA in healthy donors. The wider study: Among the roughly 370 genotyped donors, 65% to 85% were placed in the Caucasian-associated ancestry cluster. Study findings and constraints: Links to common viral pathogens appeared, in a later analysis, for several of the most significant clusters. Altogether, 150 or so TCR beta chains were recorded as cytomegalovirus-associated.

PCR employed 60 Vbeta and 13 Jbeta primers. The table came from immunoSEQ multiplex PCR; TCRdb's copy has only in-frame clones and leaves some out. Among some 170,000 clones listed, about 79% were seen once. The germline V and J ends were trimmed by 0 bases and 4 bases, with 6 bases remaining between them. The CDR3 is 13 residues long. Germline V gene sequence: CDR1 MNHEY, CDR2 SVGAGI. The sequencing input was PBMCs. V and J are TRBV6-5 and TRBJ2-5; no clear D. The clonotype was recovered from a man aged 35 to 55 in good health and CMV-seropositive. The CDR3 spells CASSYSRPETQYF. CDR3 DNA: TGTGCCAGCAGTTACTCCCGTCCAGAGACCCAGTACTTC.